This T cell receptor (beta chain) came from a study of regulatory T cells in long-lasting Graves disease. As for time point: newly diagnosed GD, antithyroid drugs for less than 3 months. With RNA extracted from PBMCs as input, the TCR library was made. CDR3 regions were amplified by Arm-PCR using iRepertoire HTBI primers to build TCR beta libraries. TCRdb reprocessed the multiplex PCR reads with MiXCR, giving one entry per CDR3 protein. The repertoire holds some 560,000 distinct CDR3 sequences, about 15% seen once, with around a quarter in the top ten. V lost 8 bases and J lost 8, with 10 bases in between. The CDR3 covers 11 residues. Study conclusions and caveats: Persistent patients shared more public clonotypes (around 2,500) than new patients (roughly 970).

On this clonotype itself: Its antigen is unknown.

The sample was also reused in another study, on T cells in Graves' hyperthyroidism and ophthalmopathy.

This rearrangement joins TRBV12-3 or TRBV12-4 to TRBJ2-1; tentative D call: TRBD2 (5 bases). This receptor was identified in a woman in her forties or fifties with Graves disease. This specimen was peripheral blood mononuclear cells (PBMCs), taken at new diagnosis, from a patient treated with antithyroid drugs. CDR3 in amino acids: CASGAVDEQFF. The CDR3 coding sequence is TGTGCCAGCGGAGCGGTGGATGAGCAGTTCTTC.